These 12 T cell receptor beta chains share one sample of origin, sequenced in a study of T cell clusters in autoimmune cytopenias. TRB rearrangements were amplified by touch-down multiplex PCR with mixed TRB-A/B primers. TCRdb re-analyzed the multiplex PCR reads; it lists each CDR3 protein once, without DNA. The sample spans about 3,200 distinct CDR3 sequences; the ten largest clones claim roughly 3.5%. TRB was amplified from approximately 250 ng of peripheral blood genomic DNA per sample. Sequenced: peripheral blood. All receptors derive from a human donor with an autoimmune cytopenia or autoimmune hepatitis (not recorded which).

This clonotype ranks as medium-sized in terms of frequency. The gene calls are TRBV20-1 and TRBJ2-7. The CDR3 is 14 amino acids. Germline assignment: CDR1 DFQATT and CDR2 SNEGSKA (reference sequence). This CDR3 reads CSAREINILYEQYF.

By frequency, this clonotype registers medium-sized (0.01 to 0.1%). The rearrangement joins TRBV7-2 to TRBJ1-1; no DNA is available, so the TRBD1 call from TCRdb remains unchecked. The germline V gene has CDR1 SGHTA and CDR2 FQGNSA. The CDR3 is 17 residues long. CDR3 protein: CASSPPTAREPRTEAFF.

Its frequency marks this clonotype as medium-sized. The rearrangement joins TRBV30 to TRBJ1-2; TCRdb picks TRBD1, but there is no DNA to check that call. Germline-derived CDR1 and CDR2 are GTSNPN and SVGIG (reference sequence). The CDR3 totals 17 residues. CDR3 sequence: CAWIIRDSLKKNYGYTF.

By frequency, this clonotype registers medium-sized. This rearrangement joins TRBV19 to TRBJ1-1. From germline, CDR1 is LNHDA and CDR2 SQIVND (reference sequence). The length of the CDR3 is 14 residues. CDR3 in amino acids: CASSMLAGGTEAFF.

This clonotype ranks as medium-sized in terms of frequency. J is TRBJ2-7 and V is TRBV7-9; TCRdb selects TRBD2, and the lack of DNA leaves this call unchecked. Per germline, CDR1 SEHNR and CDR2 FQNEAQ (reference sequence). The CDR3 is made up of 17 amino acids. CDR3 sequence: CASSPGAAGPASFEQYF.

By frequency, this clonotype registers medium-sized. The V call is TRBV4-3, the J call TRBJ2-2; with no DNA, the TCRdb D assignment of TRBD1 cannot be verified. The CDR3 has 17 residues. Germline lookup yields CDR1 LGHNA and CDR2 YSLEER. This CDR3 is CASSPSWGGRNTGELFF.

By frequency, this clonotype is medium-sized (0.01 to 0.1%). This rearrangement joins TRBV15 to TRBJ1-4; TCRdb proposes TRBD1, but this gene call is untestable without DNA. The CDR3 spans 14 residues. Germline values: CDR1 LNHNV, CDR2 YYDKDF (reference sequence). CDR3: CATSMGRGDEKLFF.

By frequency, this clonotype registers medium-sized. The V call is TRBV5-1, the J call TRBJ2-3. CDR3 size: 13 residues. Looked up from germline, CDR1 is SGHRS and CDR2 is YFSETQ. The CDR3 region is CASSPWGSDTQYF.

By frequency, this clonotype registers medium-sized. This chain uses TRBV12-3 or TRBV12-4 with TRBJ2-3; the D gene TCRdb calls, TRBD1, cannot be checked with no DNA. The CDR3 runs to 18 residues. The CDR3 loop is CASSPGAGWDSSTDTQYF.

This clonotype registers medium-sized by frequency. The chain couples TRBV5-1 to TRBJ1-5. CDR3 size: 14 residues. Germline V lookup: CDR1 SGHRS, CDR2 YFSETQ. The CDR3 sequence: CASSLVPGYQPQHF.

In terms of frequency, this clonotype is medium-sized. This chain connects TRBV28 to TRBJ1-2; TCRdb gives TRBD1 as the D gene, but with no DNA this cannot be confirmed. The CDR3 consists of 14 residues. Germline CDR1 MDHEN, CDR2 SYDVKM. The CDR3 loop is CASRWDRANYGYTF.

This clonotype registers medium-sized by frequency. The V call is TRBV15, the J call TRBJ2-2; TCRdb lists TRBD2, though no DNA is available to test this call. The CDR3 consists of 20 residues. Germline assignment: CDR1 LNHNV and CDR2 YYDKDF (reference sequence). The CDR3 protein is CATSRGGEAGGYHYTGELFF.